Each of the 27 T cell receptor beta chains below was sequenced from the same sample in a study of T cells in Graves' hyperthyroidism and ophthalmopathy. TCR beta CDR3 regions were amplified from RNA transcripts. HTBI primers were used for first-round RT-PCR of the TCR CDR3. TCRdb processed the multiplex PCR reads anew with MiXCR; each CDR3 protein has one entry. The data contain about 620,000 distinct CDR3 sequences, about 17% of them singletons. Sequencing was performed on blood. These receptors all come from a woman between 25 and 40 years old with Graves' hyperthyroidism.

This clonotype was seen many times. The chain recombines TRBV27 with TRBJ2-7; TRBD2 matches 8 bases. Germline loops: CDR1 MNHEY, CDR2 SMNVEV (reference sequence). V dropped 6 bases and J dropped 4; count of bases not matched to a gene: 17. The CDR3 runs to 17 residues. For the CDR3, the DNA is TGTGCCAGCAGAACGTCCGGCGGAGCGGGAGCTTCGTACGAGCAGTACTTC. This encodes CASRTSGGAGASYEQYF.

The chain has TRBV7-9 and TRBJ1-2; no clear D gene. The CDR3 loop spans 15 amino acids. V dropped 2 bases and J dropped 3 bases, with 13 bases sitting between them. In germline, CDR1 is SEHNR, CDR2 FQNEAQ (reference sequence). The CDR3 bases are TGTGCCAGCAGCTTAATGGAGGCTAACCACTATGGCTACACCTTC. Its translation is CASSLMEANHYGYTF.

This clonotype was seen at least ten times. V is TRBV28 and J is TRBJ2-3; D tentatively reads TRBD1 or TRBD2 (5 bases each). Germline CDR1 reads MDHEN; CDR2 reads SYDVKM. The ends were cut back, 8 bases at V and 2 bases at J, with 8 bases in the middle. This CDR3 region has 12 residues. The CDR3: CASGGPTDTQYF. CDR3 DNA: TGTGCCAGCGGGGGTCCCACAGATACGCAGTATTTT.

This clonotype was seen a few times. With a much larger clone just one base away, this may be a read error. Written as DNA, the CDR3 is TGTACCAGCAGCTTGGATGGTGCGGGGGATTCACCCCTCCACTTT. This sequence encodes CTSSLDGAGDSPLHF. The chain has TRBV11-2 and TRBJ1-6; a weak D match, TRBD1 (5 bases). Germline V lookup: CDR1 SGHAT, CDR2 FQNNGV. This CDR3 region has 15 residues.

Many counts were recorded for this clonotype. This chain connects TRBV12-3 or TRBV12-4 to TRBJ2-3, with a tentative D call TRBD2 (5 bases). V lost 5 bases to trimming and J lost 0 bases, with 9 bases between them. The CDR3 totals 14 residues. CDR3 nucleotide sequence: TGTGCCAGCAGTCGGGATCCTAGCACAGATACGCAGTATTTT. Amino acid sequence: CASSRDPSTDTQYF.

Ten or more counts support this clonotype. The chain combines TRBV5-1 with TRBJ2-7, with TRBD2 identical over 9 bases. V trimming: 2 bases; J trimming: 2 bases; junction bases outside the gene matches: 5. From germline, CDR1 is SGHRS and CDR2 YFSETQ. The CDR3 runs 15 residues. CDR3 amino acids: CASSFSLAGTYEQYF. The CDR3 nucleotides read TGCGCCAGCAGCTTTTCTCTAGCGGGAACCTACGAGCAGTACTTC.

At least ten counts were recorded for this clonotype. The CDR3 sequence is CASSLPRRHGTYNEQFF. CDR3 bases: TGTGCCAGCAGCTTACCAAGACGCCACGGCACCTACAATGAGCAGTTCTTC. The rearrangement uses TRBV7-9 and TRBJ2-1, with D hard to call. Germline-derived CDR1 and CDR2 are SEHNR and FQNEAQ (reference sequence). Trimming removed 2 bases at V and 2 bases at J, with 16 bases between. CDR3 size: 17 residues.

The chain uses TRBV2 and TRBJ1-6; weak D call: TRBD1 (5 bases). In germline, CDR1 is SNHLY, CDR2 FYNNEI. The ends were cut back, 3 bases at V and 10 bases at J, with 13 bases in the middle. The CDR3 is made up of 14 amino acids. CDR3 sequence reads: CASSDVRGGSPLHF. CDR3 sequence (DNA): TGTGCCAGCAGTGACGTGAGGGGCGGGTCACCCCTCCACTTT.

Many counts were recorded for this clonotype. The chain joins TRBV11-2 to TRBJ2-1, with D tentatively TRBD2 (5 bases). Trimming left V 1 base short and J 5 bases short, with 12 bases between. Germline-derived CDR1 and CDR2 are SGHAT and FQNNGV. The CDR3 length is 15 residues. CDR3: CASSLGSGSDNEQFF. CDR3 nucleotide sequence: TGTGCCAGCAGCTTAGGGTCGGGATCTGACAATGAGCAGTTCTTC.

In this sample, this clonotype turned up many times. The chain has TRBV7-8 and TRBJ2-5; TRBD2 agrees at 8 bases. In germline, CDR1 is SGHVS, CDR2 FQNEAQ. The CDR3 is 14 amino acids. Losses at the gene ends were 1 base for V and 4 bases for J; bases not matched to a gene: 2. The CDR3 loop reads CASSLGAGAETQYF. The CDR3 bases are TGTGCCAGCAGCTTAGGAGCGGGAGCAGAGACCCAGTACTTC.

This clonotype was seen repeatedly, ten times or more. The chain joins TRBV20-1 to TRBJ1-3; no clear D. Germline-derived CDR1 and CDR2 are DFQATT and SNEGSKA (reference sequence). The V end was cut by 3 bases, the J end by 2 bases, with 11 bases between. The CDR3 is made up of 14 amino acids. CDR3 amino acids: CSARRVAAGNTIYF. Written as DNA, the CDR3 is TGCAGTGCTAGGAGGGTTGCGGCTGGAAACACCATATATTTT.

This clonotype was observed a handful of times. The rearrangement joins TRBV15 to TRBJ1-5; D is perhaps TRBD1 (5 bases). The V end was cut by 0 bases, the J end by 3 bases, with 12 bases between. This CDR3 has 16 residues. Germline-derived CDR1 and CDR2 are LNHNV and YYDKDF (reference sequence). In DNA form, the CDR3 reads TGTGCCACCAGCAGAGATCCCAGGGAGGTCAATCAGCCCCAGCATTTT. This encodes CATSRDPREVNQPQHF.

This clonotype was counted ten times or more. V gene TRBV3-1 combines with J gene TRBJ2-5; a possible D gene is TRBD2 (5 bases). The V gene's germline CDR1 is LGHDT and CDR2 YNNKEL (reference sequence). The CDR3 is 14 amino acids. The ends were cut back, 0 bases at V and 4 bases at J, with 9 bases in the middle. The CDR3 sequence: CASSQERVGETQYF. The CDR3 DNA follows: TGTGCCAGCAGCCAAGAGAGGGTGGGAGAGACCCAGTACTTC.

This chain connects TRBV7-2 to TRBJ2-1, with 11 bases aligning to TRBD2. V shed 4 bases, J shed 3 bases, and the junction held 2 bases outside the gene matches. CDR1 is SGHTA and CDR2 is FQGNSA in the germline V gene. The CDR3 has 15 residues. As DNA, the CDR3 is TGTGCCAGCAGCTATGGACTAGCGGGCTACAATGAGCAGTTCTTC. Residues: CASSYGLAGYNEQFF.

There are many counts of this clonotype. The DNA of the CDR3 is TGTGCCAGCAGTGAGGCTGGCGGGAGGAATGAGCAGTTCTTC. Amino acids: CASSEAGGRNEQFF. The chain recombines TRBV2 with TRBJ2-1; 8 nucleotides match TRBD2. The CDR3 has 14 amino acids. Germline V CDR1 and CDR2: SNHLY, FYNNEI. With 3 bases clipped from V and 7 bases from J, the junction kept 5 bases outside the gene matches.

This clonotype was counted many times. This sequence joins TRBV27 and TRBJ2-1, with 9 bases that match TRBD2. The V segment lost 4 bases and the J segment 4 bases; nucleotides outside the gene matches: 5. CDR1 and CDR2 (germline): MNHEY, SMNVEV (reference sequence). The CDR3 is 15 amino acids. CDR3 sequence (DNA): TGTGCCAGCAGTTCCCCCCTAGCGGGGTACAATGAGCAGTTCTTC. As protein: CASSSPLAGYNEQFF.

Details on this clonotype: A much larger clone is a single base away; this may be a read error. The chain employs TRBV27 and TRBJ2-1; the match to TRBD2 covers 9 bases. Germline-derived CDR1 and CDR2 are MNHEY and SMNVEV (reference sequence). The J segment lost 7 bases and the V segment lost 11 bases, leaving 12 bases of the junction unmatched. This CDR3 has 14 amino acids. CDR3 protein: CAGGRDSGSNEQFF. The CDR3, as DNA: TGTGCCGGCGGTCGGGATAGCGGGAGTAATGAGCAGTTCTTC.

The chain recombines TRBV19 with TRBJ2-1, with D uncertain. This CDR3 spans 16 amino acids. Germline-derived CDR1 and CDR2 are LNHDA and SQIVND (reference sequence). Trimming pared 3 bases from V and 0 bases from J, leaving 12 bases between. The CDR3 is CASSILLMSSYNEQFF. In nucleotides, the CDR3 is TGTGCCAGTAGTATCCTATTGATGAGCTCCTACAATGAGCAGTTCTTC.

This clonotype was seen repeatedly, ten times or more. The rearrangement links TRBV6-1 to TRBJ2-5; 9 bases line up with TRBD1. The germline V gene encodes CDR1 MNHNS and CDR2 SASEGT. With 6 bases clipped from V and 4 bases from J, the junction kept 6 bases outside the gene matches. This CDR3 contains 14 residues. The CDR3: CASRGTGRGETQYF. The CDR3 nucleotides read TGTGCCAGCAGGGGGACAGGGAGAGGAGAGACCCAGTACTTC.

On this clonotype: A much bigger clone sits one base away, suggesting this may be a read error. V gene TRBV2 combines with J gene TRBJ2-3; 7 bases agree with TRBD1. The CDR3 is made up of 18 amino acids. Germline CDR1 reads SNHLY; CDR2 reads FYNNEI. The CDR3 reads CAGSGQVADSVFTDTQYF. The CDR3 DNA reads TGTGCCGGCAGTGGACAGGTCGCCGATTCCGTCTTCACAGATACGCAGTATTTT.

Details on this clonotype: A much larger clone lies one base from this, so it may be a read error. The chain joins TRBV11-2 to TRBJ2-1; 10 bases map to TRBD2. CDR3 size: 15 residues. The germline gives CDR1 SGHAT, CDR2 FQNNGV. Losses at the gene ends were 0 bases for V and 9 bases for J; bases not matched to a gene: 5. The CDR3 spells CASSLEGTSDTEQFF. The CDR3 DNA reads as TGTGCCAGCAGCTTAGAAGGGACTAGCGACACTGAGCAGTTCTTC.

The table lists this clonotype with many counts. The rearrangement joins TRBV30 to TRBJ2-5; D is unclear. CDR1 and CDR2 from the germline V gene are GTSNPN and SVGIG (reference sequence). This CDR3 has 12 amino acids. The V end lost 1 base, the J end lost 1 base, and 4 bases lay between the germline ends. The CDR3, as DNA: TGTGCCTGGAGTGAGCCCCAAGAGACCCAGTACTTC. As protein: CAWSEPQETQYF.

The CDR3 nucleotides are TGTGCCAGCTCACCGGGGGGGAGGGGCGACGAGCAGTACTTC. Protein sequence: CASSPGGRGDEQYF. The chain recombines TRBV18 with TRBJ2-7, with 7 bases lining up with TRBD2. Losses at the gene ends were 3 bases for V and 5 bases for J; bases not matched to a gene: 7. Germline V lookup: CDR1 KGHSH, CDR2 LQKENI. This CDR3 spans 14 amino acids. The variable domain in full, with the rest retrieved from reference TRBV18 and TRBJ2-7, is NAGVMQNPRHLVRRRGQEARLRCSPMKGHSHVYWYRQLPEEGLKFMVYLQKENIIDESGMPKERFSAEFPKEGPSILRIQQVVRGDSAAYFCASSPGGRGDEQYFGPGTRLTVT.

On this clonotype: This could be a read error, since a much larger clone is one nucleotide away. This is likely a read error, given that the CDR3 carries no conserved phenylalanine or tryptophan at its end. This rearrangement joins TRBV27 to TRBJ1-2; TRBD1 is a possible D gene (5 bases). Deletions cut 0 bases from V and 4 bases from J, with 12 bases between. Per germline, CDR1 MNHEY and CDR2 SMNVEV (reference sequence). This CDR3 has 15 amino acids. CDR3 bases: TGTGCCAGCAGTTTATCATCGGGGGTGGGCTATGGCTACACCCTC. Translation: CASSLSSGVGYGYTL.

On this clonotype itself: One end of the junction does not line up with germline, which may come from a read error. V gene TRBV27 combines with J gene TRBJ2-7; 8 positions agree with TRBD2. CDR3 size: 14 residues. Germline V CDR1 and CDR2: MNHEY, SMNVEV (reference sequence). CDR3 DNA sequence: TGTGCCGGCAGTTTTCGGGAGGGCCAGTACGAGCAGTACTTC. This translates into CAGSFREGQYEQYF.

In this sample, this clonotype turned up many times. The V call is TRBV7-2, the J call TRBJ2-3; 10 nucleotides agree with TRBD2. The CDR3 extends over 16 amino acids. Germline CDR1 SGHTA, CDR2 FQGNSA. After removal of 6 bases from V and 6 bases from J, the junction contained 12 bases not matched to a gene. CDR3 DNA: TGTGCCAGCAGGGGGGCGGGACTAGCGTCGGTGGATACGCAGTATTTT. Residues: CASRGAGLASVDTQYF.

There are a few counts of this clonotype. Possible read error: a much larger clone is one base away. This chain links TRBV6-1 with TRBJ2-1; unclear D gene. This CDR3 spans 10 amino acids. V lost 4 bases, J lost 6 bases, and 1 base lay in between. Looked up from germline, CDR1 is MNHNS and CDR2 is SASEGT. The CDR3 DNA reads as TGTGCCAGCAGTGCCAATGAGCAGTTCTTC. Translation: CASSANEQFF.